The rows below give T cell receptor beta chains drawn from one sample of a study of a mutant IDH1 vaccine in newly diagnosed glioma. The antigens for these receptors are not known. Produced via immunoSEQ multiplex PCR; TCRdb's table is partial and in-frame only. The table includes about 60,000 clones, 80% to 90% detected once. The material sequenced was PBMCs, taken from a glioma patient whose treatment included an IDH1 peptide vaccine. Receptors were obtained from a man aged 35 to 55 with glioma. Both conserved end residues are part of each CDR3. D genes are given only for firm matches. Clone size is shown for a subset of rows, as once, few, many or a class of expanded clone.

TRBV2	TRBD2	-	TRBJ2-1	TGTGCCAGCAGTGCCGGGACTAGCGAATACAATGAGCAGTTCTTC	CASSAGTSEYNEQFF
TRBV19	-	-	TRBJ1-1	TGTGCCAGTAGTTTGCTCCGGGGTCAGGGGCACACTGAAGCTTTCTTT	CASSLLRGQGHTEAFF
TRBV7-9	TRBD1	-	TRBJ1-2	TGTGCCAGCAGCTTAGCCAGGGGGTCTGGTGGCTACACCTTC	CASSLARGSGGYTF
TRBV4-2	TRBD1	-	TRBJ1-2	TGTGCCAGCAGCCAAGCTCGAGGACAGGGGACAGGCTACACCTTC	CASSQARGQGTGYTF
TRBV9	-	-	TRBJ1-2	TGTGCCAGCAGCCCCCCGGGAGGGAACTATGGCTACACCTTC	CASSPPGGNYGYTF
TRBV5-1	TRBD2	-	TRBJ2-3	TGCGCCAGCAGCTTCGGGAGCGGGAGCCTAGGCACAGATACGCAGTATTTT	CASSFGSGSLGTDTQYF
TRBV15	-	-	TRBJ1-3	TGTGCCACCAGCTCGGACAGCTCTGGAAACACCATATATTTT	CATSSDSSGNTIYF
TRBV7-3	TRBD2	-	TRBJ2-7	TGTGCCAGCAGCCGACTAGCGGGAGATCGGTACGAGCAGTACTTC	CASSRLAGDRYEQYF
TRBV7-9	TRBD1	-	TRBJ2-2	TGTGCCAGCAGCTTAAGTACTCTTAGGACAGGGAGGTCCGGGGAGCTGTTTTTT	CASSLSTLRTGRSGELFF
TRBV19	TRBD1	-	TRBJ2-7	TGTGCCAGTAGTATTCGACAGGGCCACGACGAGCAGTACTTC	CASSIRQGHDEQYF
TRBV6-6	TRBD2	-	TRBJ2-7	TGTGCCAGCAGTTACTTGGCGGGAGGTGGCGACGAGCAGTACTTC	CASSYLAGGGDEQYF
TRBV7-2	TRBD1	-	TRBJ1-5	TGTGCCAGCAGCCCGGGACAGGGCCAGGGGCCCCAGCATTTT	CASSPGQGQGPQHF
TRBV25-1	-	-	TRBJ2-3	TGTGCCAGCAGTGTGTTCTCGGGAGCACGAGATACGCAGTATTTT	CASSVFSGARDTQYF
TRBV23-1	TRBD1	few	TRBJ2-7	TGCGCCAGCAGTCGGCACAGGGGGCACTACGAGCAGTACTTC	CASSRHRGHYEQYF
TRBV4-1	TRBD1	-	TRBJ2-1	TGCGCCAGCAGCCCCCGCAGGGGGGAGCAGTTCTTC	CASSPRRGEQFF
TRBV5-1	-	-	TRBJ2-5	TGCGCCAGCAGCTCAACTCCCCCAGAGACCCAGTACTTC	CASSSTPPETQYF
TRBV9	TRBD2	-	TRBJ2-3	TGTGCCAGCAGCGGGACTAGTCTAGATACGCAGTATTTT	CASSGTSLDTQYF
TRBV5-1	-	-	TRBJ2-1	TGCGCCAGCACCTTCGGGGCCTACAAGAATGAGCAGTTCTTC	CASTFGAYKNEQFF
TRBV6-6	TRBD1	-	TRBJ1-1	TGTGCCAGCAGAGGACAGGGTGGGGTGTCGGCTGAAGCTTTCTTT	CASRGQGGVSAEAFF
TRBV9	TRBD2	once	TRBJ2-7	TGTGCCAGCAGCGTAGCTGGGACTAGCAACTACGAGCAGTACTTC	CASSVAGTSNYEQYF
TRBV9	-	-	TRBJ2-7	TGTGCCAGCAGCGCCGGATCTACTAGCGAGCAGTACTTC	CASSAGSTSEQYF
TRBV5-4	-	-	TRBJ2-1	TGTGCCAGCAGCTTCTTGGAGCGATACAATGAGCAGTTCTTC	CASSFLERYNEQFF
TRBV18	-	-	TRBJ2-7	TGTGCCAGCTCACCAAACAGAGACGCTCGAATGGTGCAGTACTTC	CASSPNRDARMVQYF
TRBV9	-	-	TRBJ2-5	TGTGCCAGCAGCGTAGGGACGGACCCTACCGGCGAGACCCAGTACTTC	CASSVGTDPTGETQYF
TRBV14	-	-	TRBJ2-7	TGTGCCAGCAGCCAAGACACTTTCTACGAGCAGTACTTC	CASSQDTFYEQYF
TRBV2	TRBD1	few	TRBJ2-5	TGTGCCAGCAGGATTAGACAGGGGGCGAGGGAGACCCAGTACTTC	CASRIRQGARETQYF
TRBV7-7	-	-	TRBJ2-5	TGTGCTAGCAGCTTCCAATATCAAGAGACCCAGTACTTC	CASSFQYQETQYF
TRBV2	TRBD1	few	TRBJ1-5	TGTGCCAGCAGTGGGCAGGGGGTTCAGCCCCAGCATTTT	CASSGQGVQPQHF
TRBV29-1	TRBD1	-	TRBJ2-7	TGCAGCGTTGAAGATCCCCGGGACAGCTACGAGCAGTACTTC	CSVEDPRDSYEQYF
TRBV21-1	-	-	TRBJ2-1	TGTGCCAGCAGTTTCAGGGGGAATGAGCAGTTCTTC	CASSFRGNEQFF
TRBV11-2	-	-	TRBJ2-7	TGTGCCAGCAGCTTCGCTCGAGGGGCGTACGAGCAGTACTTC	CASSFARGAYEQYF
TRBV11-3	-	few	TRBJ2-3	TGTGCCAGCAGCTTTGAGGGTCCAGATACGCAGTATTTT	CASSFEGPDTQYF